The 15 T cell receptor beta chains below come from one sample, sequenced in a study of T cells in localized non-small cell lung cancer. The method was immunoSEQ multiplex PCR; TCRdb's version includes in-frame clones alone and lacks a portion of them. The data hold roughly 39,000 clones, with roughly nine tenths observed a single time. The sample was PBMCs, taken before any cancer treatment. Receptors were obtained from a woman aged 35 to 69 with stage II lung adenocarcinoma.

A single count supports this clone. This chain links TRBV18 with TRBJ1-1, with 11 bases that match TRBD1. This CDR3 region has 22 residues. CDR1 and CDR2 from the germline V gene are KGHSH and LQKENI. Losses at the gene ends were 3 bases for V and 1 base for J; bases not matched to a gene: 22. The CDR3 reads CASSPGLGQGGGKGRRNTEAFF. As DNA, the CDR3 is TGTGCCAGCTCACCCGGACTGGGACAGGGGGGTGGTAAAGGTCGGAGGAACACTGAAGCTTTCTTT.

This chain joins TRBV6-6 and TRBJ2-7; D unclear. Trimming cost V 7 bases and J 1 base, with 8 bases left between them. There are 12 residues in the CDR3. From germline, CDR1 is MNHNY and CDR2 SVGAGI (reference sequence). The DNA of the CDR3 is TGTGCCAGCAAGGAAGTTTCCTACGAGCAGTACTTC. Translating gives CASKEVSYEQYF.

This chain connects TRBV7-7 to TRBJ2-1; 15 nucleotides match TRBD2. Germline loops: CDR1 SSHAT, CDR2 FNYEAQ (reference sequence). The V segment lost 5 bases and the J segment 9 bases; nucleotides outside the gene matches: 5. The length of the CDR3 is 15 residues. The CDR3 sequence: CASSKGLAGGGEQFF. CDR3 bases: TGTGCCAGCAGCAAGGGACTAGCGGGAGGTGGTGAGCAGTTCTTC. Using reference TRBV7-7 and TRBJ2-1 for the parts outside the CDR3, the full variable domain is GAGVSQSPRYKVTKRGQDVTLRCDPISSHATLYWYQQALGQGPEFLTYFNYEAQPDKSGLPSDRFSAERPEGSISTLTIQRTEQRDSAMYRCASSKGLAGGGEQFFGPGTRLTVL.

This clone was seen only a few times. The gene calls are TRBV18 and TRBJ2-5; 11 bases match TRBD1. The CDR3 length is 13 residues. From germline, CDR1 is KGHSH and CDR2 LQKENI. The trim removed 7 bases at V and 8 bases at J, leaving 6 bases unmatched. CDR3 sequence reads: CASCAGQGATQYF. CDR3 in DNA: TGTGCCAGCTGTGCCGGACAGGGGGCTACCCAGTACTTC. Variable domain in full (rest from reference TRBV18 and TRBJ2-5): NAGVMQNPRHLVRRRGQEARLRCSPMKGHSHVYWYRQLPEEGLKFMVYLQKENIIDESGMPKERFSAEFPKEGPSILRIQQVVRGDSAAYFCASCAGQGATQYFGPGTRLLVL.

V gene TRBV28 combines with J gene TRBJ1-6; tentative D call: TRBD1 (6 bases). V lost 3 bases and J 5 bases, leaving 11 bases between the germline ends. This CDR3 has 15 residues. Germline CDR1 and CDR2: MDHEN and SYDVKM. The CDR3, as DNA: TGTGCCAGCAGTTTGGGGGGGCCGGATAATTCACCCCTCCACTTT. As protein: CASSLGGPDNSPLHF.

The CDR3 loop is CASSTGVTAQNTIYF. The CDR3 DNA reads TGTGCCAGCAGTACGGGGGTGACAGCACAAAACACCATATATTTT. This sequence joins TRBV6-6 and TRBJ1-3; possible D gene TRBD1, 5 bases. The germline V gene encodes CDR1 MNHNY and CDR2 SVGAGI (reference sequence). Trimming cost V 5 bases and J 6 bases, with 17 bases left between them. There are 15 residues in the CDR3.

The chain carries TRBV28 and TRBJ2-5; 7 positions agree with TRBD1. Losses at the gene ends were 5 bases for V and 2 bases for J; bases not matched to a gene: 8. Germline V gene data show CDR1 as MDHEN and CDR2 as SYDVKM. The CDR3 spans 15 residues. The CDR3 region is CASSTTGEAQETQYF. The CDR3 coding sequence is TGTGCCAGCAGTACTACAGGGGAAGCGCAAGAGACCCAGTACTTC.

The chain links TRBV15 to TRBJ2-1; D ambiguous. This CDR3 has 12 amino acids. The V end was cut by 4 bases, the J end by 10 bases, with 11 bases between. CDR1 and CDR2 from the germline V gene are LNHNV and YYDKDF (reference sequence). CDR3 residues: CATSTSELEQFF. CDR3 DNA: TGTGCCACCAGCACTTCCGAATTAGAGCAGTTCTTC.

The gene calls are TRBV6-1 and TRBJ2-5; 7 bases are shared with TRBD2. CDR1 is MNHNS, CDR2 SASEGT, per germline. The CDR3 length is 15 residues. V was clipped by 8 bases and J by 6 bases; unmatched bases: 15. The DNA for the CDR3 is TGTGCCAGCTCTCCCACCCCGACTAGCAGGCAGACCCAGTACTTC. This gives the protein CASSPTPTSRQTQYF.

The rearrangement links TRBV5-4 to TRBJ2-1; 7 bases line up with TRBD2. Per the germline V gene, CDR1 is SGHNT and CDR2 is YYREEE (reference sequence). V shed 0 bases and J 0 bases; nucleotides not matched to a gene: 3. The CDR3 is 16 amino acids. The CDR3 DNA reads as TGTGCCAGCAGCTTGGGTGGGACTATCTCCTACAATGAGCAGTTCTTC. Translation: CASSLGGTISYNEQFF.

V gene TRBV2 combines with J gene TRBJ1-1, with a tentative D call TRBD1 (6 bases). V lost 5 bases to trimming and J lost 11 bases, with 15 bases between them. Germline CDR1 SNHLY, CDR2 FYNNEI. CDR3 length: 12 residues. The CDR3 loop reads CASSLNRDQAFF. DNA for the CDR3: TGTGCCAGCAGTCTTAACAGGGACCAGGCTTTCTTT.

This clone was observed a single time. The J gene is TRBJ2-2, the V gene TRBV7-2, with a tentative D call TRBD2 (6 bases). The germline gives CDR1 SGHTA, CDR2 FQGNSA. The germline V and J ends were trimmed by 8 bases and 0 bases, with 13 bases remaining between them. This CDR3 region has 15 residues. The chain's CDR3 is CASGPTSPNTGELFF. The CDR3 DNA reads TGTGCCAGCGGACCGACTAGTCCGAACACCGGGGAGCTGTTTTTT.

V is TRBV25-1 and J is TRBJ2-3; 11 bases match TRBD2. Germline CDR1 reads MGHDK; CDR2 reads SYGVNS. CDR3 size: 16 residues. V trimming: 3 bases; J trimming: 2 bases; junction bases outside the gene matches: 4. As DNA, the CDR3 is TGTGCCAGCAGTGACCCTAGCGGGGGGTCCACAGATACGCAGTATTTT. Residues: CASSDPSGGSTDTQYF. The complete variable domain, with remaining parts taken from reference TRBV25-1 and TRBJ2-3, reads EADIYQTPRYLVIGTGKKITLECSQTMGHDKMYWYQQDPGMELHLIHYSYGVNSTEKGDLSSESTVSRIRTEHFPLTLESARPSHTSQYLCASSDPSGGSTDTQYFGPGTRLTVL.

The CDR3 sequence is CASSLASEYEQYF. DNA of the CDR3: TGCGCCAGCAGCTTGGCTAGCGAGTACGAGCAGTACTTC. The V gene is TRBV5-1, the J gene TRBJ2-7, with D perhaps matching TRBD2 (6 bases). The CDR3 runs to 13 residues. The V gene's germline CDR1 is SGHRS and CDR2 YFSETQ. Trimming removed 0 bases from V and 4 bases from J, with 8 bases in between.

The chain combines TRBV2 with TRBJ1-2; the D gene is possibly TRBD1 (5 bases). Germline loops: CDR1 SNHLY, CDR2 FYNNEI. Trimming took off 2 bases at V and 4 bases at J, with 8 bases between the two ends. This CDR3 has 13 residues. CDR3 DNA sequence: TGTGCCAGCAGTGAAATGGGGACCTATGGCTACACCTTC. It specifies CASSEMGTYGYTF.